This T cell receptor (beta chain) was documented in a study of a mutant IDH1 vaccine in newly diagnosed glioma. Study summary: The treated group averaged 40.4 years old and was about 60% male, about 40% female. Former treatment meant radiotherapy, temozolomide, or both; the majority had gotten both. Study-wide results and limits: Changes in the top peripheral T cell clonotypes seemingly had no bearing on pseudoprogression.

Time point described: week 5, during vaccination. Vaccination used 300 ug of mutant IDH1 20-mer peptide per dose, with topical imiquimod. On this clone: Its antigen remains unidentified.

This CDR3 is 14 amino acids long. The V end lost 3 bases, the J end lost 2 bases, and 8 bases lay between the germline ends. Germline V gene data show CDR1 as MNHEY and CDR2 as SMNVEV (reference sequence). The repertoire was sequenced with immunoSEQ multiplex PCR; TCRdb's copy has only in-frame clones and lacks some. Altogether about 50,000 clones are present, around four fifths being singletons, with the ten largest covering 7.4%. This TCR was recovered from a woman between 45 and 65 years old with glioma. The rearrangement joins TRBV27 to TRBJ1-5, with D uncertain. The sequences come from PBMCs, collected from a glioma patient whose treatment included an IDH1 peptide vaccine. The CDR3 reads CASSFGPRNQPQHF. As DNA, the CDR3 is TGTGCCAGCAGTTTCGGGCCGCGCAATCAGCCCCAGCATTTT.